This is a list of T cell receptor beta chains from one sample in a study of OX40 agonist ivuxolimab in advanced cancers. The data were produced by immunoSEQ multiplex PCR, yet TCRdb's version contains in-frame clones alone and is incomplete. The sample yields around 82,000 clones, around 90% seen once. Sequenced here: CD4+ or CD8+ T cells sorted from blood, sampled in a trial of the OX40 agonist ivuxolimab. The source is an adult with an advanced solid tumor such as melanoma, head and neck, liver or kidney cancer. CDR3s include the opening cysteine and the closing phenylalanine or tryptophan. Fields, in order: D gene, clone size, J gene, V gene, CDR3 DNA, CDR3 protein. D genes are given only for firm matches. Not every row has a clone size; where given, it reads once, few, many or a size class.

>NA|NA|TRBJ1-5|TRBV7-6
TGTGCCAGCAGCTTAGATGACAATCAGCCCCAGCATTTT
CASSLDDNQPQHF
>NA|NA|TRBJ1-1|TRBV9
TGTGCCAGCAGCGTTCTCAGGAACACTGAAGCTTTCTTT
CASSVLRNTEAFF
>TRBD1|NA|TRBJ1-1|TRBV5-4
TGTGCCAGCAGCTTGGGTGTGTCCCGGGACAGGTATGAAGCTTTCTTT
CASSLGVSRDRYEAFF
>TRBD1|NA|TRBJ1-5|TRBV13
TGTGCCAGCAGCCCCCGACCGGGACAGAACAATCAGCCCCAGCATTTT
CASSPRPGQNNQPQHF
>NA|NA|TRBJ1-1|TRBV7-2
TGTGCCAGCAGCTTAGCGATAGGATACACTGAAGCTTTCTTT
CASSLAIGYTEAFF
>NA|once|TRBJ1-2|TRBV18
TGTGCCAGCTCACCAGGTGCTAACTATGGCTACACCTTC
CASSPGANYGYTF
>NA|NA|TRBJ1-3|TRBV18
TGTGCCAGCTCACAAGGGCAGCCTAGCTCTGGAAACACCATATATTTT
CASSQGQPSSGNTIYF
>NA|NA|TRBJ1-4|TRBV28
TGTGCCAGCAGTCCCGACCTCCGGGGACTGTTTTTT
CASSPDLRGLFF
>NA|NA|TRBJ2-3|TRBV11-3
TGTGCCAGCAGCAGCTCCGGGACGGACACAGATACGCAGTATTTT
CASSSSGTDTDTQYF
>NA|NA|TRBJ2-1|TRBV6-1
TGTGCCAGCAACCTCCTTACAGGGAACTCGGATGAGCAGTTCTTC
CASNLLTGNSDEQFF
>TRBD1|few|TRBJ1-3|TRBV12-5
TGTGCTAGTGGTTTGGGGGACAGAACGAATTTT
CASGLGDRTNF
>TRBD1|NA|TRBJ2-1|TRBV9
TGTGCCAGCAGCGCCTCACAGGGGTTGGCTGAGCAGTTCTTC
CASSASQGLAEQFF
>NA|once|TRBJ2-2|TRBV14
TGTGCCAGCAGCCAACCCGTGGGTGGGGAGCTGTTTTTT
CASSQPVGGELFF
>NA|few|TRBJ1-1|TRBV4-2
TGTGCCAGCAGCCAAGCCTACACTGAAGCTTTCTTT
CASSQAYTEAFF
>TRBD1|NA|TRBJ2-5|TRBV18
TGTGCCAGCTCACCACCTCGAGGACAGGGACAAGAGACCCAGTACTTC
CASSPPRGQGQETQYF
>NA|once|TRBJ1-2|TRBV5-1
TGCGCCAGCAGCCCGTATAATTATGGCTACACCTTC
CASSPYNYGYTF
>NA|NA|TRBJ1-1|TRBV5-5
TGTGCCAGCAGCTGGACCTTGACGGGCACTGAAGCTTTCTTT
CASSWTLTGTEAFF
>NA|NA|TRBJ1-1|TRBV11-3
TGTGCCAGCAGTGCGGCGAACACTGAAGCTTTCTTT
CASSAANTEAFF
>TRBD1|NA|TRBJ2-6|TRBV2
TGTGCCAGCAGTGAAGGGACAGGTTCCACTGGGGCCAACGTCCTGACTTTC
CASSEGTGSTGANVLTF
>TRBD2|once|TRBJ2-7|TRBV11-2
TGTGCCAGCAGCAACCCTAGCGGGGGGCGCCACGAGCAGTACTTC
CASSNPSGGRHEQYF
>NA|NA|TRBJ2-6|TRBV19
TGTGCCACGGGAGTTTCTGGGGCCAACGTCCTGACTTTC
CATGVSGANVLTF
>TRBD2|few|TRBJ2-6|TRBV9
TGTGCCAGCAGCCGCGGGGGCTCTGGGGCCAACGTCCTGACTTTC
CASSRGGSGANVLTF
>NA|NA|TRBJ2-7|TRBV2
TGTGCCAGCACCCAGGACTCTCACTCCTACGAGCAGTACTTC
CASTQDSHSYEQYF
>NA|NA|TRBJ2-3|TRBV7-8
TGTGCCAGCAGTCCAGGACGTCCGTCGCTGGATACGCAGTATTTT
CASSPGRPSLDTQYF
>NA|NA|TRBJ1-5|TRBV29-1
TGCAGCGTTGTGGCGAGCAGCAATCAGCCCCAGCATTTT
CSVVASSNQPQHF